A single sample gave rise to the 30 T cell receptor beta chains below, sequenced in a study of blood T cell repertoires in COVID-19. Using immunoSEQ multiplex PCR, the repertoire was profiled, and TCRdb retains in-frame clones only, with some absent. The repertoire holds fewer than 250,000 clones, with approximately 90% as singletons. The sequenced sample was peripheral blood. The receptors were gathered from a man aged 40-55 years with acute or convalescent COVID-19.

Here the CDR3 DNA reads TGTGCCAGCAGCCAGGGAGACAGGGGGAATTCACCCCTCCACTTT. It specifies CASSQGDRGNSPLHF. This sequence joins TRBV3-1 (or the pseudogene TRBV3-2) and TRBJ1-6; TRBD1 matches 9 bases. The CDR3 has 15 residues. Per germline, CDR1 LGHDT and CDR2 YNNKEL (reference sequence). Losses at the gene ends were 3 bases for V and 7 bases for J; bases not matched to a gene: 4.

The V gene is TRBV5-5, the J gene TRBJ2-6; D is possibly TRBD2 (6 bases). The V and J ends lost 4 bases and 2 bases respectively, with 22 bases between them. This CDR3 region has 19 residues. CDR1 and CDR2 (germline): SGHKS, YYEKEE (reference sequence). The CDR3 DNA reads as TGTGCCAGCAGCCCCTGGGGGGTAGCGGCAGCTACTGGGGCCAACGTCCTGACTTTC. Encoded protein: CASSPWGVAAATGANVLTF.

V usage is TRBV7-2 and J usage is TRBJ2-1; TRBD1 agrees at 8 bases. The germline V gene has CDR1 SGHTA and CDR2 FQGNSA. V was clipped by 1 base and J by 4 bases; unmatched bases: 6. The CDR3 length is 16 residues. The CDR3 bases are TGTGCCAGCAGCTTAGTGCGGGACAGGTATTACAATGAGCAGTTCTTC. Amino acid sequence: CASSLVRDRYYNEQFF.

CDR3 coding DNA: TGTGCCTGGAGTGAGTCTAGCGGGAAGACAGATACGCAGTATTTT. It yields the protein CAWSESSGKTDTQYF. The rearrangement links TRBV30 to TRBJ2-3, with 9 bases aligning to TRBD2. V was pared by 1 base and J by 3 bases, with 5 bases of the junction left unmatched. This CDR3 is 15 amino acids long. CDR1 and CDR2 (germline): GTSNPN, SVGIG (reference sequence).

As DNA, the CDR3 is TGTGCCAGCTCACACAGGGTAGAGCAGCCCCAGCATTTT. Translation gives CASSHRVEQPQHF. The chain joins TRBV18 to TRBJ1-5; perhaps TRBD1 as D (6 bases). Germline V gives CDR1 KGHSH, CDR2 LQKENI. The CDR3 runs to 13 residues. V dropped 4 bases and J dropped 7 bases, with 11 bases sitting between them.

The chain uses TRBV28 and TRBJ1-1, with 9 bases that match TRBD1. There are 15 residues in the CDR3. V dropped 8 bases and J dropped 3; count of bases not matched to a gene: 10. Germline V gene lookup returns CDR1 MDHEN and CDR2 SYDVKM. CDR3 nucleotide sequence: TGTGCCAGCTCAACCCGGACAGGGGTATACACTGAAGCTTTCTTT. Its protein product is CASSTRTGVYTEAFF.

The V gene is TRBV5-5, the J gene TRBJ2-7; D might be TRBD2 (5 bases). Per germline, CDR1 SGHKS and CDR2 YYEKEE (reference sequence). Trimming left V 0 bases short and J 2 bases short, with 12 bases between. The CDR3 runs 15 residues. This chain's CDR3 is CASSLATTGTYEQYF. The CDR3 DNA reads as TGTGCCAGCAGCTTGGCGACGACGGGGACCTACGAGCAGTACTTC.

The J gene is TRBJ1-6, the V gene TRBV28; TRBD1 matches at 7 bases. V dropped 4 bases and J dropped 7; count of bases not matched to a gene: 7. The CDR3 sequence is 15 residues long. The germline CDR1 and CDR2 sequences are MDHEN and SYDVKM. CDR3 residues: CASSSRPGGNSPLHF. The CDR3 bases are TGTGCCAGCAGTTCACGACCAGGGGGGAATTCACCCCTCCACTTT.

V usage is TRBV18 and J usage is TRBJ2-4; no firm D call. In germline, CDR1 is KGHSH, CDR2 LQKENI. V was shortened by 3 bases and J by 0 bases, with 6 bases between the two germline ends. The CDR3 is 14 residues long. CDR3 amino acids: CASSPDIAKNIQYF. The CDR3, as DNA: TGTGCCAGCTCACCCGACATAGCCAAAAACATTCAGTACTTC.

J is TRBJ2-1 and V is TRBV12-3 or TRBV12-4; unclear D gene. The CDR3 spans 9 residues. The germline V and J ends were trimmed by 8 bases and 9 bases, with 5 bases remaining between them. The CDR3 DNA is TGTGCCAGCGGCCGTGAGCAGTTCTTC. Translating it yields CASGREQFF.

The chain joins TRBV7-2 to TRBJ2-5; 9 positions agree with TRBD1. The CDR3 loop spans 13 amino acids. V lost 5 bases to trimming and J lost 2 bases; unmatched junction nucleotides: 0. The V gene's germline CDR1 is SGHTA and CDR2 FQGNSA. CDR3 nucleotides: TGTGCCAGCAGCGGGACAGGGCAAGAGACCCAGTACTTC. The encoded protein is CASSGTGQETQYF.

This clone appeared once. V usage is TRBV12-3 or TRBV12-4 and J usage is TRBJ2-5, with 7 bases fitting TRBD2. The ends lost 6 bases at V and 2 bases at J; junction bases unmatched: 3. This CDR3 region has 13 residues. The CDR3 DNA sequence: TGTGCCAGCAGATGGGGGGGGCAAGAGACCCAGTACTTC. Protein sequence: CASRWGGQETQYF.

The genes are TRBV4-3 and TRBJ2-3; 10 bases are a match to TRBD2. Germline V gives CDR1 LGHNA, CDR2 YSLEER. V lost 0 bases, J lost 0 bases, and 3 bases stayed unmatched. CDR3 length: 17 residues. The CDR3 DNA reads TGCGCCAGCAGCCAAGATGGAGCGGGAGGGAGCACAGATACGCAGTATTTT. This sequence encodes CASSQDGAGGSTDTQYF.

CDR3: CASSPSMGRGEKLFF. DNA of the CDR3: TGTGCCAGCAGCCCCTCCATGGGGCGGGGTGAAAAACTGTTTTTT. The chain combines TRBV28 with TRBJ1-4; the D gene is possibly TRBD1 (5 bases). The CDR3 sequence is 15 residues long. CDR1 is MDHEN, CDR2 SYDVKM, per germline. The V gene lost 6 bases and the J gene lost 7 bases, with 18 bases spanning the gap.

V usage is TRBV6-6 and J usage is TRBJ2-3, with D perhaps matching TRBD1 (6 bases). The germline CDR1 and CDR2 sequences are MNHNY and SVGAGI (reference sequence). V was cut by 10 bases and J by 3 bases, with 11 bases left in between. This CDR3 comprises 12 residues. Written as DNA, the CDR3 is TGTGCCACCAGAGGGGGAACAGATACGCAGTATTTT. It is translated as CATRGGTDTQYF.

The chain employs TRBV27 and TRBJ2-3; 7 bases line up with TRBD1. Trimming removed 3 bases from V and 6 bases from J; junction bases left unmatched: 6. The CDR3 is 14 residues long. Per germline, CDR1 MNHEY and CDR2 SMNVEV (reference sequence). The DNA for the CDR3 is TGTGCCAGCAGTTTTACAGGGGACCGGGATACGCAGTATTTT. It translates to CASSFTGDRDTQYF.

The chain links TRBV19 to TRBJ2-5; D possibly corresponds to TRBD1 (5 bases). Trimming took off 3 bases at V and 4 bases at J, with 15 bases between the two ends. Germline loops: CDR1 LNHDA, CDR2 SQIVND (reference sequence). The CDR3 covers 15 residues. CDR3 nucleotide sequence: TGTGCCAGTAGTATTTACGGCAGGGTGGGAGAGACCCAGTACTTC. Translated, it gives CASSIYGRVGETQYF.

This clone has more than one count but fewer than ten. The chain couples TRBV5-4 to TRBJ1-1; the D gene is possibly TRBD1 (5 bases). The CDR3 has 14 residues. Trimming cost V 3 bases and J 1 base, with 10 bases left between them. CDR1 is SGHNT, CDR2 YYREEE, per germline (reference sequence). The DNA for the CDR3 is TGTGCCAGCAGCTCGATAGGGGCGAACACTGAAGCTTTCTTT. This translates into CASSSIGANTEAFF.

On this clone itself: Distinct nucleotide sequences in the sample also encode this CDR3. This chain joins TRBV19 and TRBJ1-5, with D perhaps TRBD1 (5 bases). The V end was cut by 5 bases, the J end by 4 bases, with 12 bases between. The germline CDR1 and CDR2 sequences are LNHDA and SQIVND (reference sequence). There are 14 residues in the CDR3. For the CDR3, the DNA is TGTGCCAGTAGTGACCGGGGGGGAAATCAGCCCCAGCATTTT. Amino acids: CASSDRGGNQPQHF.

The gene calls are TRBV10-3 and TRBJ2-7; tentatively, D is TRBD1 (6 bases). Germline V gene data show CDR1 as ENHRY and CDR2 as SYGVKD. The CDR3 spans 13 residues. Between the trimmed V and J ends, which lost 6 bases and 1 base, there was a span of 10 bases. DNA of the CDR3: TGTGCCATCAGCCAGACAGGATCCTACGAGCAGTACTTC. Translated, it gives CAISQTGSYEQYF.

This CDR3 is CASSPGHPPAYNSPLHF. The CDR3 coding sequence is TGTGCCAGCAGCCCCGGACACCCTCCCGCCTATAATTCACCCCTCCACTTT. The chain is built from TRBV2 and TRBJ1-6; weak D call: TRBD1 (5 bases). The CDR3 runs to 17 residues. The germline gives CDR1 SNHLY, CDR2 FYNNEI. V was pared by 6 bases and J by 2 bases, with 17 bases between.

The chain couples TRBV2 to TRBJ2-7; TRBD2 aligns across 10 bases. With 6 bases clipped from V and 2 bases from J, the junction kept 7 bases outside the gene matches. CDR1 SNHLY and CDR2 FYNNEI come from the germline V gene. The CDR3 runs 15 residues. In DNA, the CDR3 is TGTGCCAGCAGAGCCGGGACTAGCGACGCCTACGAGCAGTACTTC. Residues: CASRAGTSDAYEQYF.

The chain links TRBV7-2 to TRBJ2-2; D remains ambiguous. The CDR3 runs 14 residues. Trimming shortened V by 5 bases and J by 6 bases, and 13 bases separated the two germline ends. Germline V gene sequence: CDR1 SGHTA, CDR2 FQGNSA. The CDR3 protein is CASSAGVRPGELFF. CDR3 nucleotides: TGTGCCAGCAGCGCAGGCGTCCGGCCCGGGGAGCTGTTTTTT. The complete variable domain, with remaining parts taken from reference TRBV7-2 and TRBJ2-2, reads GAGVSQSPSNKVTEKGKDVELRCDPISGHTALYWYRQSLGQGLEFLIYFQGNSAPDKSGLPSDRFSAERTGGSVSTLTIQRTQQEDSAVYLCASSAGVRPGELFFGEGSRLTVL.

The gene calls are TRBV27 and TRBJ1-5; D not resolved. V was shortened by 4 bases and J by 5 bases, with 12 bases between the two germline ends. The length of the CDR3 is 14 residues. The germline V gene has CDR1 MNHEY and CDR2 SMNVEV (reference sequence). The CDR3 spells CASSWSGQYQPQHF. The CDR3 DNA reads TGTGCCAGCAGTTGGAGCGGTCAATATCAGCCCCAGCATTTT.

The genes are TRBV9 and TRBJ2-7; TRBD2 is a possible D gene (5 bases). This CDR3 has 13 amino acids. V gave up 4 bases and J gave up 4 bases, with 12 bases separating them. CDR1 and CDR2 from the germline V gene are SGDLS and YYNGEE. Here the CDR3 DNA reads TGTGCCAGCAGCCCAGCCGGGGTTTACGAGCAGTACTTC. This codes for CASSPAGVYEQYF.

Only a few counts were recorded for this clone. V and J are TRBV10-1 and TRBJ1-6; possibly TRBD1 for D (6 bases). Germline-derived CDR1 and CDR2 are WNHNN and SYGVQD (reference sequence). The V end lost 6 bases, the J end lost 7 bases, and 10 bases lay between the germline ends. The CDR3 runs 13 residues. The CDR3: CASRQGPNSPLHF. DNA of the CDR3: TGCGCCAGCAGGCAGGGGCCGAATTCACCCCTCCACTTT.

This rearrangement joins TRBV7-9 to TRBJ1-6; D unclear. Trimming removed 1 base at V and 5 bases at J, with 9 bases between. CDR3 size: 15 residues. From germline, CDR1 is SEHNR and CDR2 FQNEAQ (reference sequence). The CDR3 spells CASSLVIENNSPLHF. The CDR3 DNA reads TGTGCCAGCAGCTTAGTGATTGAGAATAATTCACCCCTCCACTTT. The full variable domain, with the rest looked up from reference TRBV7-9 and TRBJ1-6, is DTGVSQNPRHKITKRGQNVTFRCDPISEHNRLYWYRQTLGQGPEFLTYFQNEAQLEKSRLLSDRFSAERPKGSFSTLEIQRTEQGDSAMYLCASSLVIENNSPLHFGNGTRLTVT.

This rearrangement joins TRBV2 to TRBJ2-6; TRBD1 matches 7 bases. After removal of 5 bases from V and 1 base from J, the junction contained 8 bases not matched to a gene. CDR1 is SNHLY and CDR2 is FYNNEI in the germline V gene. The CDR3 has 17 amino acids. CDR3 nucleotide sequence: TGTGCCAGCAGTTATACAGGGGCCAGTTCTGGGGCCAACGTCCTGACTTTC. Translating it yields CASSYTGASSGANVLTF.

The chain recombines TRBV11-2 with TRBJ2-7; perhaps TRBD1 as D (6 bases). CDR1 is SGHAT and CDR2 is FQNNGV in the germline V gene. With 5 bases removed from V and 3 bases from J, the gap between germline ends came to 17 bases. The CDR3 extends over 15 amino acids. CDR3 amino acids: CASSDRLGALYEQYF. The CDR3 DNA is TGTGCCAGCAGCGACAGGTTGGGGGCCCTCTACGAGCAGTACTTC.

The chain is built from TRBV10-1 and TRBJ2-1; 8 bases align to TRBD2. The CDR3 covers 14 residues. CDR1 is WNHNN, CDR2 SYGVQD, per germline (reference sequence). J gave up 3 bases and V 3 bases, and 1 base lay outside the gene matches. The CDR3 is CASSDSGGYNEQFF. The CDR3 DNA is TGCGCCAGCAGTGACAGCGGGGGCTACAATGAGCAGTTCTTC.